These T cell receptor beta chains were read from a single sample in a study of breast tumors, draining lymph nodes, adjacent tissues. TCRdb reanalysed the multiplex PCR reads using MiXCR and keeps one entry per CDR3 protein. The table has approximately 300,000 distinct CDR3 sequences, roughly 30% seen once. The sequenced sample consisted of axillary lymph node tissue. Receptors originate from a female donor with breast cancer. Some clones in this sample may be carry-over from other donors' samples. CDR3s include the opening cysteine and the closing phenylalanine or tryptophan. A D gene is named only where the DNA matches it firmly. For some rows the clone size is stated as once, few or many, or as a class when expanded; others skip it.

clone size	V gene	CDR3 length	J gene	D gene	CDR3 protein	CDR3 DNA
-	TRBV20-1	14	TRBJ1-5	-	CSVAGAGGNQPQHF	TGCAGTGTAGCGGGAGCTGGAGGCAATCAGCCCCAGCATTTT
-	TRBV15	15	TRBJ1-2	-	CATSSKPGRGYGYTF	TGTGCCACCAGCAGTAAACCGGGACGGGGCTATGGCTACACCTTC
-	TRBV27	16	TRBJ1-2	TRBD1	CASSSLTGQGARGYTF	TGTGCCAGCAGTTCACTAACGGGACAGGGGGCGCGAGGCTACACCTTC
many	TRBV7-8	15	TRBJ2-1	-	CASSLDGRPYNEQFF	TGTGCCAGCAGCTTAGACGGGAGACCCTACAATGAGCAGTTCTTC
-	TRBV3-1	14	TRBJ2-7	-	CASSQGRSAYEQYF	TGTGCCAGCAGCCAGGGCAGGAGCGCCTACGAGCAGTACTTC
many	TRBV7-3	14	TRBJ2-2	-	CASSLDRVGGELFF	TGTGCCAGCAGCTTAGATAGGGTAGGCGGGGAGCTGTTTTTT
-	TRBV6-5	14	TRBJ2-1	-	CASSHSPAGKGQFF	TGTGCCAGCAGTCACTCGCCGGCAGGGAAGGGGCAGTTCTTC
few	TRBV27	16	TRBJ2-5	TRBD2	CASSFSGRPSQETQYF	TGTGCCAGCAGCTTTAGCGGGAGGCCCAGTCAAGAGACCCAGTACTTC
many	TRBV6-1	14	TRBJ2-7	TRBD1	CASSGQGATYEQYF	TGTGCCAGCAGCGGACAGGGGGCAACGTACGAGCAGTACTTC
many	TRBV4-3	13	TRBJ2-1	-	CASSQVRMREQFF	TGCGCCAGCAGCCAAGTGCGTATGCGTGAGCAGTTCTTC
many	TRBV20-1	15	TRBJ2-3	TRBD2	CSARSLAKITDTQYF	TGCAGTGCTAGATCACTAGCGAAGATAACAGATACGCAGTATTTT